Listed below are T cell receptor beta chains from one sample, sequenced in a study of cytomegalovirus exposure and HLA in healthy donors. Libraries were prepared by immunoSEQ multiplex PCR; TCRdb keeps only in-frame clonotypes and omits some of them. Of approximately 140,000 clones detected, approximately 80% appear once; the ten largest clones hold 1% to 1.5%. Sequenced: PBMCs. These receptors were taken from a girl aged 2-15 years in good health and CMV-seronegative. CDR3s include the opening cysteine and the closing phenylalanine or tryptophan. The D gene is left open where the match is weak. The listing skips clone size in some rows; elsewhere it reads once, few, many or a size class.

j_call clone_size d_call v_call cdr3_aa cdr3_nt
TRBJ2-1 NA NA TRBV10-2 CASRSGTGVNEQFF TGCGCCAGCAGATCCGGGACGGGGGTCAATGAGCAGTTCTTC
TRBJ2-5 NA TRBD1 TRBV9 CASSPGRDRAFEQYF TGTGCCAGCAGCCCCGGCCGGGACAGGGCGTTTGAGCAGTACTTC
TRBJ1-1 few TRBD1 TRBV6-5 CASSRLDRGNTEAFF TGTGCCAGCAGCCGACTGGACAGGGGGAACACTGAAGCTTTCTTT
TRBJ1-2 NA TRBD1 TRBV4-1 CASSQDEGGYYGYTF TGCGCCAGCAGCCAAGATGAAGGGGGCTACTATGGCTACACCTTC
TRBJ1-2 once NA TRBV7-9 CASSLKDSYGYTF TGTGCCAGCAGCTTAAAGGACAGCTATGGCTACACCTTC
TRBJ2-1 few TRBD2 TRBV9 CASSVALGRGTGNEQFF TGTGCCAGCAGCGTAGCACTTGGGCGGGGGACGGGCAATGAGCAGTTCTTC
TRBJ1-4 NA NA TRBV27 CASSLGGGTNEKLFF TGTGCCAGCAGTTTGGGGGGTGGAACTAATGAAAAACTGTTTTTT
TRBJ1-5 NA NA TRBV30 CAWSGGLFSGGRQPQHF TGTGCCTGGAGTGGGGGTTTGTTTTCGGGGGGGCGTCAGCCCCAGCATTTT
TRBJ1-2 NA NA TRBV9 CASSTAQGSGFYGYTF TGTGCCAGCAGCACCGCACAGGGAAGTGGGTTCTATGGCTACACCTTC
TRBJ1-5 NA NA TRBV19 CASIGSSNQPQHF TGTGCCAGTATCGGCTCTAGTAATCAGCCCCAGCATTTT
TRBJ2-7 NA NA TRBV5-1 CASSLAGTYEQYF TGCGCCAGCAGCTTGGCGGGGACCTACGAGCAGTACTTC
TRBJ1-6 NA TRBD1 TRBV19 CASSITGGSSPLHF TGTGCCAGTAGTATTACAGGGGGCAGTTCACCCCTCCACTTT
TRBJ2-7 NA NA TRBV9 CASSPLREPYEQYF TGTGCCAGCAGCCCACTGCGGGAACCCTACGAGCAGTACTTC
TRBJ2-7 NA TRBD1 TRBV13 CASSLDRGGYEQYF TGTGCCAGCAGCTTGGACAGGGGGGGCTACGAGCAGTACTTC
TRBJ1-2 NA NA TRBV6-6 CASSPSLSEANYGYTF TGTGCCAGCAGCCCGTCCCTTTCTGAGGCTAACTATGGCTACACCTTC
TRBJ2-5 NA TRBD2 TRBV13 CASSLGWSGGGAVETQYF TGTGCCAGCAGCTTAGGTTGGTCCGGCGGGGGGGCAGTTGAGACCCAGTACTTC
TRBJ1-2 NA NA TRBV25-1 CASSESRDYGYTF TGTGCCAGCAGTGAGTCCAGGGACTATGGCTACACCTTC
TRBJ1-1 NA NA TRBV21-1 CASSNGGGSGNTEAFF TGTGCCAGCAGCAATGGGGGAGGTTCAGGGAACACTGAAGCTTTCTTT
TRBJ2-1 few NA TRBV5-5 CASSFRNSLVDEQFF TGTGCCAGCAGCTTCCGAAACTCCCTGGTGGATGAGCAGTTCTTC
TRBJ2-5 NA NA TRBV10-1 CASSADSPGETQYF TGCGCCAGCAGCGCGGACAGCCCGGGAGAGACCCAGTACTTC
TRBJ2-3 NA NA TRBV7-2 CASSYTRADTQYF TGTGCCAGCAGCTACACTAGGGCAGATACGCAGTATTTT
TRBJ1-6 NA TRBD1 TRBV7-4 CASSLGTGYNSPLHF TGTGCCAGCAGCTTGGGGACAGGCTATAATTCACCCCTCCACTTT
TRBJ2-7 NA TRBD2 TRBV30 CAWSTPRTSGSSYEQYF TGTGCCTGGAGCACACCCCGGACTAGCGGGAGCTCCTACGAGCAGTACTTC
TRBJ1-6 NA NA TRBV19 CASTSTGSYNSPLHF TGTGCCAGTACTTCAACTGGCTCCTATAATTCACCCCTCCACTTT
TRBJ2-7 NA TRBD1 TRBV19 CASRQGGAYEQYF TGTGCCAGTAGGCAAGGGGGCGCCTACGAGCAGTACTTC
TRBJ2-7 NA TRBD2 TRBV6-4 CASSDSAGDSYEQYF TGTGCCAGCAGTGACTCAGCGGGAGATTCCTACGAGCAGTACTTC
TRBJ1-4 NA NA TRBV11-2 CASSLGAGQSEKLFF TGTGCCAGCAGCTTAGGGGCAGGGCAGAGTGAAAAACTGTTTTTT
TRBJ2-7 NA TRBD1 TRBV11-2 CASSSYRGRYEQYF TGTGCCAGCAGCTCATACAGGGGCAGGTACGAGCAGTACTTC
TRBJ1-1 NA NA TRBV18 CASSPSGDAQKAFF TGTGCCAGCTCACCATCAGGGGACGCGCAAAAAGCTTTCTTT
TRBJ1-2 NA TRBD1 TRBV6-5 CASSPGTGNYGYTF TGTGCCAGCAGTCCCGGGACAGGGAACTATGGCTACACCTTC
TRBJ2-7 NA TRBD1 TRBV6-5 CASSYSGQGYEQYF TGTGCCAGCAGTTACTCCGGACAGGGGTACGAGCAGTACTTC
TRBJ1-2 NA TRBD1 TRBV29-1 CSAGQVYGYTF TGCAGCGCGGGACAGGTCTATGGCTACACCTTC
TRBJ1-2 NA NA TRBV5-6 CASSLVAGARYGYTF TGTGCCAGCAGCTTGGTAGCAGGGGCCAGATATGGCTACACCTTC
TRBJ1-4 few TRBD1 TRBV6-5 CASSGQGNEKLFF TGTGCCAGCAGTGGACAGGGTAATGAAAAACTGTTTTTT
TRBJ1-2 NA TRBD1 TRBV7-9 CASSLALSGGYGYTF TGTGCCAGCAGCTTAGCGTTGTCAGGGGGCTATGGCTACACCTTC
TRBJ1-2 NA TRBD1 TRBV7-2 CASSYWTGDGYTF TGTGCCAGCAGCTATTGGACAGGGGATGGCTACACCTTC
TRBJ1-3 once NA TRBV9 CASSVAGVTGNTIYF TGTGCCAGCAGCGTGGCCGGGGTAACTGGAAACACCATATATTTT
TRBJ1-2 NA NA TRBV7-9 CASSTLSGGQDYGYTF TGTGCCAGCAGCACTCTCTCGGGGGGGCAAGACTATGGCTACACCTTC
TRBJ2-3 NA TRBD2 TRBV9 CASSAPGLAGGFWADTQYF TGTGCCAGCAGCGCGCCGGGACTAGCGGGAGGATTTTGGGCGGATACGCAGTATTTT
TRBJ1-1 NA TRBD1 TRBV7-3 CASSPQGAGTEAFF TGTGCCAGCAGCCCACAGGGGGCTGGAACTGAAGCTTTCTTT
TRBJ2-6 NA NA TRBV30 CAWGVSGANVLTF TGTGCCTGGGGAGTTTCTGGGGCCAACGTCCTGACTTTC
TRBJ2-2 NA NA TRBV30 CAWSVQGGTGELFF TGTGCCTGGAGTGTACAGGGGGGGACCGGGGAGCTGTTTTTT
TRBJ2-7 NA TRBD2 TRBV4-1 CASSQVVAGALPVGEQYF TGCGCCAGCAGCCAAGTGGTAGCGGGGGCTCTCCCGGTTGGAGAGCAGTACTTC
TRBJ1-4 NA NA TRBV7-2 CASSPDKLNEKLFF TGTGCCAGCAGCCCTGACAAATTGAATGAAAAACTGTTTTTT
TRBJ2-7 NA TRBD1 TRBV25-1 CASSESGGYEQYF TGTGCCAGCAGTGAATCAGGGGGCTACGAGCAGTACTTC
TRBJ2-1 NA NA TRBV6-5 CASSPPTRNEQFF TGTGCCAGCAGCCCTCCGACTAGAAATGAGCAGTTCTTC
TRBJ1-4 NA TRBD1 TRBV18 CASSPEMPQGAPGNEKLFF TGTGCCAGCTCGCCCGAAATGCCACAGGGGGCGCCAGGAAACGAAAAACTGTTTTTT
TRBJ2-3 NA NA TRBV9 CASSVEGGADTQYF TGTGCCAGCAGCGTAGAGGGGGGGGCAGATACGCAGTATTTT
TRBJ2-7 NA NA TRBV6-1 CASSKARFGASYEQYF TGTGCCAGCAGTAAAGCCCGGTTTGGGGCCTCCTACGAGCAGTACTTC
TRBJ1-1 once NA TRBV29-1 CSVAFWGEEMEAFF TGCAGCGTTGCTTTCTGGGGAGAGGAAATGGAAGCTTTCTTT